These 5 T cell receptor beta chains came from one sample sequenced in a study of T cell responses to AZD1222 COVID-19 vaccine. TCRdb's table, derived via immunoSEQ multiplex PCR, lists solely in-frame clones and lacks some. The sample holds roughly 84,000 clones, around 90% seen once. Sample: peripheral blood, taken 28 days after the second AZD1222 dose. Source of these receptors: an adult who received the AZD1222 COVID-19 vaccine.

V usage is TRBV12-3 or TRBV12-4 and J usage is TRBJ2-3; unclear D gene. This CDR3 spans 13 amino acids. V lost 5 bases to trimming and J lost 7 bases, with 13 bases between them. CDR3 residues: CASSGSVVHTQYF. The CDR3 region has the DNA TGTGCCAGCAGTGGGTCTGTCGTGCATACGCAGTATTTT.

The rearrangement uses TRBV29-1 and TRBJ1-1; D is perhaps TRBD1 (6 bases). The germline gives CDR1 SQVTM, CDR2 ANQGSEA. The CDR3 spans 13 residues. V was trimmed by 5 bases and J by 0 bases, leaving 10 bases between them. The CDR3 loop reads CSVQQGLNTEAFF. In nucleotides, the CDR3 is TGCAGCGTTCAACAGGGATTGAACACTGAAGCTTTCTTT.

The rearrangement joins TRBV21-1 to TRBJ2-7; the listed D gene, TRBD2, was not tested against the DNA. TRBV21-1 is described as a pseudogene. The CDR3 covers 16 residues. CDR3 sequence reads: CASSPGTSGAGYEQYF. The CDR3 nucleotides read TGTGCCAGCAGCCCGGGGACTAGCGGGGCCGGATACGAGCAGTACTTC.

J is TRBJ1-4 and V is TRBV5-1; the D gene is possibly TRBD1 (6 bases). The CDR3 loop spans 16 amino acids. V lost 6 bases and J 8 bases, leaving 23 bases between the germline ends. The germline gives CDR1 SGHRS, CDR2 YFSETQ. CDR3 DNA: TGCGCCAGCACCTTCGGTGGATCAGGGGCGGGGGAAAAACTGTTTTTT. Its translation: CASTFGGSGAGEKLFF.

The genes are TRBV5-1 and TRBJ1-3; possible D gene TRBD1, 5 bases. Trimming cost V 0 bases and J 0 bases, with 16 bases left between them. CDR1 SGHRS and CDR2 YFSETQ come from the germline V gene. The CDR3 has 18 amino acids. The CDR3 reads CASSLGIPGPSSGNTIYF. The CDR3 nucleotides read TGCGCCAGCAGCTTGGGTATCCCAGGGCCGAGCTCTGGAAACACCATATATTTT.